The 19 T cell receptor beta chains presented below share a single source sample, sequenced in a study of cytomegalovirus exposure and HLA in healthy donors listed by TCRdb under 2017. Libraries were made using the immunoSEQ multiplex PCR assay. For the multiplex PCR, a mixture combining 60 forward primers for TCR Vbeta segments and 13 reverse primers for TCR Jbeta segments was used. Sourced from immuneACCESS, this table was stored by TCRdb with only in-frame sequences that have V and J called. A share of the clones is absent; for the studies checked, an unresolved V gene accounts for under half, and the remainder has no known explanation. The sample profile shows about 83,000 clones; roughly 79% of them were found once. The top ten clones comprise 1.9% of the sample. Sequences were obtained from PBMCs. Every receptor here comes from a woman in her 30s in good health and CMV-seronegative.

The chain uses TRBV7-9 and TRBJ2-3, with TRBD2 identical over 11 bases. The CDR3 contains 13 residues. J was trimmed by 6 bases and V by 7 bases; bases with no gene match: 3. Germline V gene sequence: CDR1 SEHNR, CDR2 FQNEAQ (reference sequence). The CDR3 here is CASILAGADTQYF. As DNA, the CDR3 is TGTGCCAGCATACTAGCGGGGGCCGATACGCAGTATTTT.

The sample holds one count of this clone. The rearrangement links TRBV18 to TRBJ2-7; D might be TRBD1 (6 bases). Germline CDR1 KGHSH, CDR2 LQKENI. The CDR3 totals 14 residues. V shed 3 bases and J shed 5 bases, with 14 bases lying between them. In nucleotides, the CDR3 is TGTGCCAGCTCACCCGACACGCGGACAGACGAGCAGTACTTC. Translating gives CASSPDTRTDEQYF. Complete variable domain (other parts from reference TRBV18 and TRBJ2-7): NAGVMQNPRHLVRRRGQEARLRCSPMKGHSHVYWYRQLPEEGLKFMVYLQKENIIDESGMPKERFSAEFPKEGPSILRIQQVVRGDSAAYFCASSPDTRTDEQYFGPGTRLTVT.

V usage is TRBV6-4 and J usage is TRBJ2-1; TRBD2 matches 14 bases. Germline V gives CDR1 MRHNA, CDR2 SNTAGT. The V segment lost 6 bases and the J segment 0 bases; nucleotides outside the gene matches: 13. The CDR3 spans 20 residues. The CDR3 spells CASRDLGTSGSFSSYNEQFF. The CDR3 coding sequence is TGTGCCAGCAGAGATTTGGGGACTAGCGGGAGTTTTTCCTCCTACAATGAGCAGTTCTTC.

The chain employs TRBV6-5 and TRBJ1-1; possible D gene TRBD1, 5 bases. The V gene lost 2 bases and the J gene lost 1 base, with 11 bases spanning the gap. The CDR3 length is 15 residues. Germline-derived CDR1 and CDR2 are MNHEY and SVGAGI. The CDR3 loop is CASSYRGLGNTEAFF. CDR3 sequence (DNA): TGTGCCAGCAGTTACAGGGGATTGGGGAACACTGAAGCTTTCTTT.

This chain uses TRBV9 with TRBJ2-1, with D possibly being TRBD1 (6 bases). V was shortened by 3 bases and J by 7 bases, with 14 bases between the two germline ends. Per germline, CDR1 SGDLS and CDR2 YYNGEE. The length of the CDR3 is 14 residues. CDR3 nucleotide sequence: TGTGCCAGCAGCGCGGACAGTATGAGGAATGAGCAGTTCTTC. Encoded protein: CASSADSMRNEQFF.

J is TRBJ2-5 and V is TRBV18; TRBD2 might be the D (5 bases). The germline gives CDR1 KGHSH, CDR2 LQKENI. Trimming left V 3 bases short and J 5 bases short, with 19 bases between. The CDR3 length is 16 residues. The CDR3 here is CASSPLRGPERETQYF. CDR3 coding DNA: TGTGCCAGCTCACCCTTAAGAGGGCCAGAACGGGAGACCCAGTACTTC.

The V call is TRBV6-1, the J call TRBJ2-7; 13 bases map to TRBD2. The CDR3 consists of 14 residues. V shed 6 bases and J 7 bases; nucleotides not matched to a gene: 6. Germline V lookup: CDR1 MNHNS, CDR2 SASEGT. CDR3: CASRLAGGPREQYF. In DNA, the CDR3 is TGTGCCAGCAGACTAGCGGGAGGGCCTCGGGAGCAGTACTTC.

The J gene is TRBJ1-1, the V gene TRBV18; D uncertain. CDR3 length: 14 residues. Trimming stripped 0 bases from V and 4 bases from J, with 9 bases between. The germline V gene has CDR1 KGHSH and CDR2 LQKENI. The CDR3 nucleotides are TGTGCCAGCTCACCACCCGGGGTTGTCACTGAAGCTTTCTTT. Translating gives CASSPPGVVTEAFF. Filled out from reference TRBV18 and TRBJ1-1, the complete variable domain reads NAGVMQNPRHLVRRRGQEARLRCSPMKGHSHVYWYRQLPEEGLKFMVYLQKENIIDESGMPKERFSAEFPKEGPSILRIQQVVRGDSAAYFCASSPPGVVTEAFFGQGTRLTVV.

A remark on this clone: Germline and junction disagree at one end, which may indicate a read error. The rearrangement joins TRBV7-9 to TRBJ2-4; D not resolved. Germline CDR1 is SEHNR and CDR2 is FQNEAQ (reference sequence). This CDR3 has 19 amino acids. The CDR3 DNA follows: TGTTCCAGCACCCTATTCCTCGCTGATTCTGTTCTAGCCAAAAACATTCAGTACTTC. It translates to CSSTLFLADSVLAKNIQYF.

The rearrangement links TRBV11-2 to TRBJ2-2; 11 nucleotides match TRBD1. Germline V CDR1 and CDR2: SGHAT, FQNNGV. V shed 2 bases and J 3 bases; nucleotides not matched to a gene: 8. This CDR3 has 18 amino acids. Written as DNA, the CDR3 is TGTGCCAGCAGCTTAAGGACTACGGGACAGGGGGACACCGGGGAGCTGTTTTTT. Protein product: CASSLRTTGQGDTGELFF.

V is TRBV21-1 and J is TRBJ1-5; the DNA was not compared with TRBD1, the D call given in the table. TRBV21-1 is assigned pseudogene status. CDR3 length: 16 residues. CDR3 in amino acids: CASSKAPGQDNQPQHF. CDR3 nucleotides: TGTGCCAGCAGCAAAGCCCCGGGACAGGACAATCAGCCCCAGCATTTT.

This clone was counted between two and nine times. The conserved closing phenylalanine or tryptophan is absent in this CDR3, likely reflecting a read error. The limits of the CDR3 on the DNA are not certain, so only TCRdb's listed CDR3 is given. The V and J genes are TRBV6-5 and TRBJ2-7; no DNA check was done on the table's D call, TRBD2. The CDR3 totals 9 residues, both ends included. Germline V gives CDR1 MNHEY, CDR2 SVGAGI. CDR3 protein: CASSQGLAG.

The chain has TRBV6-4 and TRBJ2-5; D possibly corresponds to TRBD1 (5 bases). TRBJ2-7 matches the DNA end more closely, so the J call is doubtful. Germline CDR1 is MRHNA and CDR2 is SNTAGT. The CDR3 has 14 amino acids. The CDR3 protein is CASSEGQGHSEQYF. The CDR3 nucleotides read TGTGCCAGCAGTGAGGGGCAGGGTCATTCCGAGCAGTACTTC.

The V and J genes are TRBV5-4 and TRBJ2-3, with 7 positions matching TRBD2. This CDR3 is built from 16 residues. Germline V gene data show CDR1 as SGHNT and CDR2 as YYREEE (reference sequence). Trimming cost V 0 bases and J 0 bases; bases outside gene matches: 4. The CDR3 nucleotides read TGTGCCAGCAGCTTGGTGCGTAGCGGGAGCACAGATACGCAGTATTTT. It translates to CASSLVRSGSTDTQYF.

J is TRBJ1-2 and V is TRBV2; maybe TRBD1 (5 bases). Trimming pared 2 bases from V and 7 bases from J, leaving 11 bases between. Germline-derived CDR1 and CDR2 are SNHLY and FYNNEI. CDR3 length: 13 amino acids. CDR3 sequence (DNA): TGTGCCAGCAGTGAAAGTGGGGCTCTTGGCTACACCTTC. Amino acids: CASSESGALGYTF.

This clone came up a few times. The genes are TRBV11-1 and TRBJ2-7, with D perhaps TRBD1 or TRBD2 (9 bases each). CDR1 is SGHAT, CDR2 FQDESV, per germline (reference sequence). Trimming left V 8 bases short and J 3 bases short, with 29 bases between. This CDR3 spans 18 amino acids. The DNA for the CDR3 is TGTGCCAGCTCCAGTTGGGACAGGGATATAGCGGGAGACTACGAGCAGTACTTC. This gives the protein CASSSWDRDIAGDYEQYF.

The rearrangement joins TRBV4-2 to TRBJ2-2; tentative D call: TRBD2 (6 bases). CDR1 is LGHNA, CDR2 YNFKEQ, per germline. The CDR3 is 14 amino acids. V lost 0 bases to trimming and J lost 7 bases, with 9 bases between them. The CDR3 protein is CASSQEGEVGELFF. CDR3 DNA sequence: TGTGCCAGCAGCCAAGAAGGGGAGGTCGGGGAGCTGTTTTTT.

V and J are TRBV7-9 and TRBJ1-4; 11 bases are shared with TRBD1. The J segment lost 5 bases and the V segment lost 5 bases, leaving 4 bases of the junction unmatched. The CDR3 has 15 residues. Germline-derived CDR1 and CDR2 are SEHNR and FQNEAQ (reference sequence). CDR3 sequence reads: CASSLGQGENEKLFF. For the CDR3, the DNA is TGTGCCAGCAGCCTGGGACAGGGGGAAAATGAAAAACTGTTTTTT.

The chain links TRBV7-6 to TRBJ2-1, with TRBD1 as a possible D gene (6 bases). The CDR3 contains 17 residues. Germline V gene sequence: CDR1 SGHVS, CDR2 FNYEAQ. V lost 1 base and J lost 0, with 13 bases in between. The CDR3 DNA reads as TGTGCCAGCAGCTTAGAAATTGGACAGAGCTCCTACAATGAGCAGTTCTTC. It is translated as CASSLEIGQSSYNEQFF.